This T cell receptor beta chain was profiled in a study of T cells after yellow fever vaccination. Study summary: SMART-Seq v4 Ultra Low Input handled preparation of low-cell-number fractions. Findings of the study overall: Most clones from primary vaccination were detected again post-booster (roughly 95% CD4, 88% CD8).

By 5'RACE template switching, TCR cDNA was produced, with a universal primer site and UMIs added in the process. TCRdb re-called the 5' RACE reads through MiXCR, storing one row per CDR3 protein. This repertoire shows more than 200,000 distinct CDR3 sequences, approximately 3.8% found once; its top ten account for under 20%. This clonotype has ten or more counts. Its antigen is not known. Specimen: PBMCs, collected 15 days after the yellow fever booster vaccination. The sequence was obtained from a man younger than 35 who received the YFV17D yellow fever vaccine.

Here the CDR3 DNA reads TGCAGTGCTACGGGGGGGTCCTACAATGAGCAGTTCTTC. The encoded protein is CSATGGSYNEQFF. The genes are TRBV20-1 and TRBJ2-1; 8 bases match TRBD2. V shed 4 bases, J shed 1 base, and the junction held 0 bases outside the gene matches. CDR3 length: 13 residues. Germline V gene lookup returns CDR1 DFQATT and CDR2 SNEGSKA (reference sequence).